The rows below give T cell receptor beta chains drawn from one sample of a study of cytomegalovirus exposure and HLA in healthy donors. Generated by immunoSEQ multiplex PCR, the TCRdb table keeps only in-frame clones and is missing some. This sample yields 90,000 to 150,000 clones, of which around 60% are seen a single time; less than 12% belongs to the top ten. The sample taken for sequencing was PBMCs. All receptors derive from a middle-aged man in good health and CMV-seropositive. CDR3s include the opening cysteine and the closing phenylalanine or tryptophan. A D gene is named only where the DNA matches it firmly. Rows may omit the clone size; those that give it use once, few, many or a size class.

d_call	v_call	clone_size	j_call	cdr3_nt	cdr3_aa
TRBD2	TRBV10-3	NA	TRBJ2-2	TGTGCCACCCAAGCGGGGGGGGGCTCCGGGGAGCTGTTTTTT	CATQAGGGSGELFF
TRBD1	TRBV5-6	NA	TRBJ2-7	TGTGCCAGCAGCTTGGGGCCGGGACAGGGCTACGAGCAGTACTTC	CASSLGPGQGYEQYF
NA	TRBV29-1	NA	TRBJ1-4	TGCAGCGTTGTGGGAGTAGTGGATGAAAAACTGTTTTTT	CSVVGVVDEKLFF
TRBD1	TRBV29-1	NA	TRBJ1-6	TGCAGCGCCGGACAGGGACTCAATTCACCCCTCCACTTT	CSAGQGLNSPLHF
NA	TRBV6-1	NA	TRBJ1-3	TGTGCCAGCAGAGAGGCCGGGTACTCTGGAAACACCATATATTTT	CASREAGYSGNTIYF
NA	TRBV10-3	NA	TRBJ2-1	TGTGCCATCAGCGCCCCGGACTCCGAGCAGTTCTTC	CAISAPDSEQFF
NA	TRBV2	few	TRBJ2-7	TGTGCCAGCGGTGGGGGAGGGGGGTCCAGCGAGCAGTACTTC	CASGGGGGSSEQYF
NA	TRBV9	NA	TRBJ2-1	TGTGCCAGCAGTCTTAGCGGAAGCCCACGGGATGAGCAGTTCTTC	CASSLSGSPRDEQFF
TRBD2	TRBV5-1	NA	TRBJ2-7	TGCGCCAGCAGCTTGGCGGGGGGGCTCTTCTACGAGCAGTACTTC	CASSLAGGLFYEQYF
TRBD2	TRBV10-2	NA	TRBJ2-1	TGCGCCAGCAGAACTAGCGGGGGGCCTGGGGGTGAGCAGTTCTTC	CASRTSGGPGGEQFF
NA	TRBV4-1	NA	TRBJ1-5	TGCGCCAGCAGCCAAAACTTGAACAATCAGCCCCAGCATTTT	CASSQNLNNQPQHF
NA	TRBV7-3	NA	TRBJ2-5	TGTGCCAGCAGCTTAGCAGGGATAGAGACCCAGTACTTC	CASSLAGIETQYF
TRBD1	TRBV10-3	NA	TRBJ1-5	TGTGCCATCAGGGGGACAGGCCGGGGGCCCCAGCATTTT	CAIRGTGRGPQHF
NA	TRBV6-5	NA	TRBJ1-2	TGTGCCAGCAGTTTCGACATGTTTGGCTACACCTTC	CASSFDMFGYTF
TRBD1	TRBV29-1	few	TRBJ2-2	TGCAGGGCTTCGGGACAGGGGGCTTCGAACACCGGGGAGCTGTTTTTT	CRASGQGASNTGELFF
NA	TRBV7-3	NA	TRBJ2-1	TGTGCCAGCAGCTTAACAAGGAGCTCCTACAATGAGCAGTTCTTC	CASSLTRSSYNEQFF
TRBD1	TRBV5-1	NA	TRBJ1-4	TGCGCCAGCAGCTTCAGGGGGCGGGTTGAAAAACTGTTTTTT	CASSFRGRVEKLFF
NA	TRBV27	NA	TRBJ2-7	TGTGCCAGCGGGAGCCGGACAGCAGCTCTCTACGAGCAGTACTTC	CASGSRTAALYEQYF
NA	TRBV9	few	TRBJ2-7	TGTGCCAGCAGCCCCCAGGCGGGACTCCACGAGCAGTACTTC	CASSPQAGLHEQYF
TRBD2	TRBV7-9	few	TRBJ2-5	TGTGCCAGCAGCTTAATTGGCGGGAGTAGCGAGACCCAGTACTTC	CASSLIGGSSETQYF
TRBD1	TRBV15	NA	TRBJ1-5	TGTGCCACCAGTCAGAAGACAGGGGGTCGCAATCAGCCCCAGCATTTT	CATSQKTGGRNQPQHF
TRBD1	TRBV6-4	NA	TRBJ2-3	TGTGCCAGCAAGGGACAGTCCACAGATACGCAGTATTTT	CASKGQSTDTQYF
NA	TRBV7-3	NA	TRBJ2-2	TGTGCCAGCAGCCCTCTTCCGAACACCGGGGAGCTGTTTTTT	CASSPLPNTGELFF
NA	TRBV28	NA	TRBJ1-5	TGTGCCAGCAGTTTCCCCGGTGGTCAGCCCCAGCATTTT	CASSFPGGQPQHF
TRBD1	TRBV4-3	once	TRBJ2-3	TGCGCCAGCAGCCCCCGGGCAGGGGGAAGGACAGATATGCAGTATTTT	CASSPRAGGRTDMQYF
TRBD1	TRBV7-9	NA	TRBJ1-1	TGTTCCAGCAGCCCGACAGGGAAGGAAGCTTTCTTT	CSSSPTGKEAFF
TRBD2	TRBV2	NA	TRBJ2-1	TGTGCCAGCAGCCCTATCGGGACTAGCGGGAGGGCCGGACAGTACAATGAGCAGTTCTTC	CASSPIGTSGRAGQYNEQFF
TRBD1	TRBV28	NA	TRBJ1-3	TGTGCCAGCACCTCGGGACAGGTGAATGGAAACACCATATATTTT	CASTSGQVNGNTIYF
NA	TRBV7-9	NA	TRBJ2-7	TGTGCCAGCAGCTTAGGCAGGGCACCCTACGAGCAGTACTTC	CASSLGRAPYEQYF
NA	TRBV10-1	NA	TRBJ2-1	TGCGCCAGCAGTGAATCGGATGAGCAGTTCTTC	CASSESDEQFF
TRBD2	TRBV30	NA	TRBJ2-3	TGTGCCTGGAGACTAGCGGGCGCTCTACGCCGCACAGATACGCAGTATTTT	CAWRLAGALRRTDTQYF
NA	TRBV4-2	NA	TRBJ1-1	TGTGCCAGCAGCCAAAGACAGTTGAACACTGAAGCTTTCTTT	CASSQRQLNTEAFF
TRBD2	TRBV7-3	few	TRBJ2-5	TGTGCCAGCAGCCCCGGACTAGCGGGGGTACAAGAGACCCAGTACTTC	CASSPGLAGVQETQYF
TRBD2	TRBV7-9	NA	TRBJ2-5	TGTTCCAGCAGTGCGGGGGGAGAGACCCAGTACTTC	CSSSAGGETQYF
TRBD2	TRBV6-1	NA	TRBJ2-1	TGTGCCAGCAGTGAAGCGTGGGCGGGAGGAGGGAATGAGCAGTTCTTC	CASSEAWAGGGNEQFF
NA	TRBV7-9	NA	TRBJ2-5	TGTGCCAGCAGCTTGGGCAGGGTGGAGACCCAGTACTTC	CASSLGRVETQYF
NA	TRBV30	NA	TRBJ2-7	TGTGCCTGGGCGACATTTTCCTACGAGCAGTACTTC	CAWATFSYEQYF
NA	TRBV11-2	few	TRBJ1-1	TGTGCCAGCAGCTGGTACAGGGCAACTGAAGCTTTCTTT	CASSWYRATEAFF
NA	TRBV18	NA	TRBJ2-2	TGTGCCAGCTCATCCTCCACCGGGGAGCTGTTTTTT	CASSSSTGELFF
TRBD2	TRBV5-4	NA	TRBJ2-2	TGTGCCAGCAGCAGGGGACTAGCGGGAGCCGGCACCGGGGAGCTGTTTTTT	CASSRGLAGAGTGELFF
TRBD2	TRBV5-4	NA	TRBJ2-7	TGTGCCAGCAGCAACCGAGCGGGAGCTAGCCACGAGCAGTACTTC	CASSNRAGASHEQYF
NA	TRBV5-6	NA	TRBJ1-1	TGTGCCAGCAGCACACAGGGTCTTGAAGCTTTCTTT	CASSTQGLEAFF
TRBD2	TRBV10-2	NA	TRBJ2-1	TGCGCCAGCATGCGACTAGCGGGGGGTTCCTACAATGAGCAGTTCTTC	CASMRLAGGSYNEQFF
TRBD1	TRBV5-6	once	TRBJ1-2	TGTGCCAGCAGCTTGTATCGGGACAGGGGAAACTATGGCTACACCTTC	CASSLYRDRGNYGYTF
NA	TRBV5-1	NA	TRBJ2-1	TGCGCCAGCAGCCCAAACTCGAACAATGAGCAGTTCTTC	CASSPNSNNEQFF
NA	TRBV5-6	NA	TRBJ2-5	TGTGCCAGCAGCTTGGTCCAGAAGTACCAAGAGACCCAGTACTTC	CASSLVQKYQETQYF
NA	TRBV5-8	NA	TRBJ1-5	TGTGCCAGCAGCGAAGGACAGTTCGATCAGCCCCAGCATTTT	CASSEGQFDQPQHF
TRBD1	TRBV29-1	NA	TRBJ1-5	TGCAGCGCCCTGACAGGGTTCAATCAGCCCCAGCATTTT	CSALTGFNQPQHF
NA	TRBV2	NA	TRBJ2-3	TGTGCCAGCTCTGGAGACGAACCCCCACACCGCACAGATACGCAGTATTTT	CASSGDEPPHRTDTQYF
TRBD2	TRBV4-2	NA	TRBJ2-1	TGTGCCAGCAGCCAAAACCTAGCGGGACTAGCGGGAGGAGAGCAGTTCTTC	CASSQNLAGLAGGEQFF